This T cell receptor (beta chain) was captured by sequencing in a study of T-cell memory formation after mild COVID-19. Study-level information: TCR clusters were largely donor specific. Study-wide findings and caveats: Clones from the second wave (peaking day 37) had unconfirmed SARS-CoV-2 specificity.

This clonotype appeared a few times. Its cognate antigen is unknown. Germline V CDR1 and CDR2: DFQATT, SNEGSKA (reference sequence). The germline V and J ends were trimmed by 2 bases and 2 bases, with 10 bases remaining between them. This CDR3 region has 15 residues. It was 5'RACE with constant-segment primers that produced the TCR alpha and TCR beta cDNA libraries, which carried sample barcodes and UMIs. MiXCR, run by TCRdb on the 5' RACE reads, gives a single entry per CDR3 protein. The sample has approximately 440,000 distinct CDR3 sequences, around 20% seen once; the top ten hold roughly 8.4%. The sequenced sample consisted of PBMCs or a T cell subset sorted from them (not recorded which). This chain joins TRBV20-1 and TRBJ2-6; tentative D call: TRBD2 (5 bases). The sequence was obtained from an adult woman who had mild COVID-19 (a few samples of this study predate the infection). Cell type and time point are not known. Here the CDR3 DNA reads TGCAGTGCTAGAAAACTAGAGGCTGGGGCCAACGTCCTGACTTTC. Translation gives CSARKLEAGANVLTF.